This TCR beta chain was profiled in a study of metastatic and nonmetastatic thyroid tumors. This CDR3 comprises 16 residues. Germline CDR1 and CDR2: LNHDA and SQIVND (reference sequence). Between the trimmed V and J ends, which lost 7 bases and 1 base, there was a span of 19 bases. Thyroid surgery took place with no prior treatment in any patient. In its sample, this clone was seen many times. TCRdb reprocessed the PCR reads using MiXCR. This repertoire shows approximately 16,000 clones, roughly 19% found once; its top ten account for roughly 14%. Sequencing was done on a sample of blood. The receptor was isolated from a female donor with papillary thyroid cancer or a benign thyroid nodule (not recorded which). Some clones in this sample may be carry-over from other donors' samples. The chain uses TRBV19 and TRBJ1-1, with a tentative D call TRBD1 (5 bases). DNA of the CDR3: TGTGCCAGTACTATCCGGGGGGGGTTGAGGAACACTGAAGCTTTCTTT. It is translated as CASTIRGGLRNTEAFF.